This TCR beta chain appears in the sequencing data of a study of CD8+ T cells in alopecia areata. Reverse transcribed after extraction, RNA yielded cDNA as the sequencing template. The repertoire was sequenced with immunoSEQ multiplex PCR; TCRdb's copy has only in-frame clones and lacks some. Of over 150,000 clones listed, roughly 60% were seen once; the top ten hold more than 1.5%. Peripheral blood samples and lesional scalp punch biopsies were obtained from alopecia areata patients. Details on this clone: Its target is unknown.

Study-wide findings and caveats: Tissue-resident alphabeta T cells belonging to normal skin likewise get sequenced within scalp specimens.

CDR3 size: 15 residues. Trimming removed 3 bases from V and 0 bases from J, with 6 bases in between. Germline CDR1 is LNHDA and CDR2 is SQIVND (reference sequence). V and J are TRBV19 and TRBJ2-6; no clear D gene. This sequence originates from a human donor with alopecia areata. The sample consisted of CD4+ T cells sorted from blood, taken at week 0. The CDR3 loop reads CASSIFSSGANVLTF. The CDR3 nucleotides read TGTGCCAGTAGTATCTTTAGCTCTGGGGCCAACGTCCTGACTTTC.